This TCR beta chain came from a study of blood T cell repertoires in COVID-19. About the study: In each case, the material was cDNA or gDNA derived from T cells, B-cell-depleted T cells, or PBMCs.

Assay used: immunoSEQ multiplex PCR; TCRdb lists only in-frame clones, some missing. The sample includes about 150,000 clones, about 83% seen only once; the top ten take around 3.7%. Germline-derived CDR1 and CDR2 are GTSNPN and SVGIG (reference sequence). V gave up 5 bases and J gave up 7 bases; unmatched junction bases: 6. CDR3 length: 14 amino acids. The chain recombines TRBV30 with TRBJ1-6; TRBD1 agrees at 9 bases. This receptor was identified in a woman aged 50 to 60 with acute COVID-19. Sequenced material: PBMCs or T cells enriched from blood (not recorded which). DNA for the CDR3: TGTGCCTGGGCTTCCGGGACAGGGAATTCACCCCTCCACTTT. Translation: CAWASGTGNSPLHF.